This entry lists 11 T cell receptor beta chains sequenced from one sample in a study of Ad26.COV2.S vaccination and SARS-CoV-2 variants. Treatment specified: approximately 18 received Ad26.COV2.S at low or high dose, single or two shots; about 5 received placebo; per-sample allocation not given. Sampling was performed 63 days after the first vaccine or placebo injection. Measured with immunoSEQ multiplex PCR; TCRdb has only the in-frame clones, and not every one. The data contain hundreds of thousands of clones, around 90% of them singletons. Source: peripheral blood, taken in a trial of Ad26.COV2.S vaccine versus placebo. These receptors were collected from a person aged 18-65 years who received the Ad26.COV2.S COVID-19 vaccine or a placebo.

The J gene is TRBJ2-7, the V gene TRBV6-5, with a tentative D call TRBD2 (6 bases). The CDR3 is 15 residues long. Trimming pared 8 bases from V and 3 bases from J, leaving 20 bases between. Germline CDR1 reads MNHEY; CDR2 reads SVGAGI. The CDR3 bases are TGTGCCAGCTTTGGGGGACTTGCCCTCTACTACGAGCAGTACTTC. Amino acids: CASFGGLALYYEQYF.

V gene TRBV11-3 combines with J gene TRBJ2-1; TRBD2 matches 8 bases. The CDR3 is made up of 14 amino acids. V shed 5 bases and J 5 bases; nucleotides not matched to a gene: 5. CDR1 and CDR2 from the germline V gene are SGHNT and YENEEA. Written as DNA, the CDR3 is TGTGCCAGCAGCCCGGGGGGGTGGGACAATGAGCAGTTCTTC. As protein: CASSPGGWDNEQFF.

A remark on this clone: The sample holds other DNA sequences that translate to the same CDR3. This chain links TRBV29-1 with TRBJ1-5; D perhaps matches TRBD1 (6 bases). Germline CDR1 reads SQVTM; CDR2 reads ANQGSEA. The ends were cut back, 4 bases at V and 4 bases at J, with 11 bases in the middle. The CDR3 extends over 13 amino acids. CDR3 nucleotide sequence: TGCAGCGTTGGCGGGGGCTCAAATCAGCCCCAGCATTTT. Its protein product is CSVGGGSNQPQHF.

V is TRBV6-6 and J is TRBJ2-5; the D gene could be TRBD1 or TRBD2 (5 bases each). This CDR3 contains 15 residues. CDR1 and CDR2 (germline): MNHNY, SVGAGI (reference sequence). V was clipped by 7 bases and J by 5 bases, with 20 bases between them. The chain's CDR3 is CASTFSGRDGETQYF. CDR3 DNA sequence: TGTGCCAGCACCTTCTCCGGCAGGGACGGGGAGACCCAGTACTTC.

The CDR3 protein is CAPRQARRGGPRNSGTGELFF. Here the CDR3 DNA reads TGTGCCCCCCGCCAAGCGCGGCGGGGGGGGCCTCGTAACTCGGGCACCGGGGAGCTGTTTTTT. This chain joins TRBV14 and TRBJ2-2; 9 bases line up with TRBD2. Germline CDR1 is SGHDN and CDR2 is FVKESK. J was trimmed by 4 bases and V by 11 bases; bases with no gene match: 29. This CDR3 is built from 21 residues.

This chain links TRBV18 with TRBJ2-3; D ambiguous. V was clipped by 4 bases and J by 2 bases, with 10 bases between them. The CDR3 is 14 amino acids. The germline gives CDR1 KGHSH, CDR2 LQKENI. The CDR3 reads CASSLFFLTDTQYF. The CDR3, as DNA: TGTGCCAGCTCACTCTTTTTCCTCACAGATACGCAGTATTTT.

With respect to this clone: The sample has other DNA sequences that encode this CDR3 too. The chain is built from TRBV5-4 and TRBJ2-7; D is possibly TRBD2 (5 bases). Per the germline V gene, CDR1 is SGHNT and CDR2 is YYREEE (reference sequence). CDR3 size: 14 residues. Trimming removed 0 bases at V and 2 bases at J, with 9 bases between. The CDR3, as DNA: TGTGCCAGCAGCTTGGGTCGCGGGCCCTACGAGCAGTACTTC. This codes for CASSLGRGPYEQYF. Filled out from reference TRBV5-4 and TRBJ2-7, the complete variable domain reads ETGVTQSPTHLIKTRGQQVTLRCSSQSGHNTVSWYQQALGQGPQFIFQYYREEENGRGNFPPRFSGLQFPNYSSELNVNALELDDSALYLCASSLGRGPYEQYFGPGTRLTVT.

The V gene is TRBV6-2 or TRBV6-3, the J gene TRBJ2-4; 9 positions agree with TRBD1. Trimming took 5 bases from V and 5 from J; bases not matched to a gene: 4. CDR3 size: 14 residues. The germline V gene encodes CDR1 MNHEY and CDR2 SVGEGT. Written as DNA, the CDR3 is TGTGCCAGCAGTCCCTGGGACAGGGAAAACATTCAGTACTTC. Translating it yields CASSPWDRENIQYF.

The chain has TRBV3-1 (or the pseudogene TRBV3-2) and TRBJ2-1; 10 bases align to TRBD2. This CDR3 is 14 amino acids long. The J segment lost 8 bases and the V segment lost 6 bases, leaving 7 bases of the junction unmatched. Per germline, CDR1 LGHDT and CDR2 YNNKEL (reference sequence). The CDR3 nucleotides are TGTGCCAGCAGATCTTCGAGCGGGAGGGATGAGCAGTTCTTC. It encodes CASRSSSGRDEQFF.

The rearrangement joins TRBV5-8 to TRBJ2-1, with D unclear. The germline V gene encodes CDR1 SGHTS and CDR2 YDEGEE. CDR3 length equals 15 residues. With 1 base removed from V and 1 base from J, the gap between germline ends came to 9 bases. The CDR3 region is CASSLPRRSYNEQFF. In DNA, the CDR3 is TGTGCCAGCAGCTTGCCCCGAAGGTCCTACAATGAGCAGTTCTTC.

This clone has just a few counts. The chain couples TRBV19 to TRBJ2-7; 7 bases line up with TRBD2. Trimming at V came to 5 bases and at J to 3 bases, leaving 7 bases not matched to a gene. The CDR3 contains 14 residues. Germline loops: CDR1 LNHDA, CDR2 SQIVND (reference sequence). The CDR3 protein is CASSLASGLYEQYF. In DNA, the CDR3 is TGTGCCAGTAGTCTAGCTAGCGGACTCTACGAGCAGTACTTC.